These 10 T cell receptor beta chains originate from one sample sequenced in a study of T cell changes during pregnancy in multiple sclerosis. The protocol was immunoSEQ multiplex PCR, while the TCRdb copy is restricted to in-frame clones and leaves out a portion. Of 85,000 to 100,000 clones detected, approximately 92% appear once; the ten largest clones hold less than 2%. The sample consisted of peripheral blood, taken in the first trimester of pregnancy. These receptors came from a female donor with multiple sclerosis, enrolled in a pregnancy study.

CDR3 protein: CASSLEVRTSTTYEQYF. For the CDR3, the DNA is TGTGCCAGCAGCTTAGAAGTCAGGACTAGCACCACCTACGAGCAGTACTTC. The chain links TRBV7-6 to TRBJ2-7, with 8 bases lining up with TRBD2. The V and J ends lost 1 base and 2 bases, in that order; junction bases with no gene match: 10. The germline gives CDR1 SGHVS, CDR2 FNYEAQ. This CDR3 region has 17 residues.

This chain joins TRBV5-4 and TRBJ2-7; 7 bases align to TRBD2. CDR3 length equals 15 residues. In germline, CDR1 is SGHNT, CDR2 YYREEE (reference sequence). Trimming took 4 bases from V and 3 from J; bases not matched to a gene: 10. The DNA of the CDR3 is TGTGCCAGCAGCCCGGGGGGAAAAAGAAGCTACGAGCAGTACTTC. Its translation: CASSPGGKRSYEQYF.

The chain joins TRBV29-1 to TRBJ2-1; a possible D gene is TRBD1 (5 bases). V shed 6 bases and J shed 5 bases, with 8 bases lying between them. Per germline, CDR1 SQVTM and CDR2 ANQGSEA. This CDR3 region has 11 residues. CDR3 protein: CSVAQDNEQFF. The CDR3 DNA reads TGCAGCGTCGCACAGGACAATGAGCAGTTCTTC.

The chain is built from TRBV25-1 and TRBJ2-2; 10 nucleotides align to TRBD2. The CDR3 totals 16 residues. J lost 3 bases, V lost 2 bases, and 3 bases had no gene match. CDR1 is MGHDK, CDR2 SYGVNS, per germline. The CDR3 sequence: CASSERAGGDTGELFF. The CDR3 nucleotides read TGTGCCAGCAGTGAAAGAGCGGGAGGGGACACCGGGGAGCTGTTTTTT.

The genes are TRBV30 and TRBJ2-7, with D tentatively TRBD1 (8 bases). With 0 bases removed from V and 6 bases from J, the gap between germline ends came to 15 bases. The CDR3 consists of 14 residues. Germline values: CDR1 GTSNPN, CDR2 SVGIG (reference sequence). The CDR3 DNA sequence: TGTGCCTGGAGTGTACCGGACAGGGAGGGCGAGCAGTACTTC. It is translated as CAWSVPDREGEQYF.

Note on this clone: An end of the junction differs from the germline gene, which may be a read error. The chain carries TRBV5-4 and TRBJ2-7, with 8 positions matching TRBD1. This CDR3 has 11 amino acids. Germline V gene sequence: CDR1 SGHNT, CDR2 YYREEE (reference sequence). CDR3 nucleotides: TGTGCCAGCAGCACCCCGGGACAGGCCGCTTTC. Its protein product is CASSTPGQAAF.

The count of this clone is one. The V and J genes are TRBV7-8 and TRBJ2-1; 8 positions agree with TRBD2. The CDR3 sequence is 15 residues long. The V and J ends lost 3 bases and 6 bases, in that order; junction bases with no gene match: 7. In germline, CDR1 is SGHVS, CDR2 FQNEAQ. For the CDR3, the DNA is TGTGCCAGCAGCTTTCAGCGGGAGTTGGTCAATGAGCAGTTCTTC. This encodes CASSFQRELVNEQFF. Together with reference TRBV7-8 and TRBJ2-1, the CDR3 gives the full variable domain: GAGVSQSPRYKVAKRGQDVALRCDPISGHVSLFWYQQALGQGPEFLTYFQNEAQLDKSGLPSDRFFAERPEGSVSTLKIQRTQQEDSAVYLCASSFQRELVNEQFFGPGTRLTVL.

The gene calls are TRBV4-3 and TRBJ2-1; D is uncertain. This CDR3 comprises 13 residues. Per the germline V gene, CDR1 is LGHNA and CDR2 is YSLEER. Trimming shortened V by 1 base and J by 4 bases, and 5 bases separated the two germline ends. CDR3 nucleotides: TGCGCCAGCAGCCAAGCCGTTTACAATGAGCAGTTCTTC. Encoded protein: CASSQAVYNEQFF.

This chain joins TRBV11-2 and TRBJ2-3; TRBD1 is a possible D gene (5 bases). The germline V gene encodes CDR1 SGHAT and CDR2 FQNNGV. V lost 2 bases and J 4 bases, leaving 13 bases between the germline ends. The CDR3 length is 15 residues. The CDR3 here is CASSLSDREADTQYF. The CDR3 DNA sequence: TGTGCCAGCAGCTTAAGTGACAGAGAAGCAGATACGCAGTATTTT.

The V gene is TRBV11-2, the J gene TRBJ2-1; maybe TRBD2 (6 bases). V shed 4 bases and J shed 8 bases, with 21 bases lying between them. Germline CDR1 is SGHAT and CDR2 is FQNNGV. The CDR3 sequence is 16 residues long. The CDR3 loop reads CASSSSSYGRFYEQFF. CDR3 bases: TGTGCCAGCAGCTCTTCCTCTTACGGGAGATTCTATGAGCAGTTCTTC.